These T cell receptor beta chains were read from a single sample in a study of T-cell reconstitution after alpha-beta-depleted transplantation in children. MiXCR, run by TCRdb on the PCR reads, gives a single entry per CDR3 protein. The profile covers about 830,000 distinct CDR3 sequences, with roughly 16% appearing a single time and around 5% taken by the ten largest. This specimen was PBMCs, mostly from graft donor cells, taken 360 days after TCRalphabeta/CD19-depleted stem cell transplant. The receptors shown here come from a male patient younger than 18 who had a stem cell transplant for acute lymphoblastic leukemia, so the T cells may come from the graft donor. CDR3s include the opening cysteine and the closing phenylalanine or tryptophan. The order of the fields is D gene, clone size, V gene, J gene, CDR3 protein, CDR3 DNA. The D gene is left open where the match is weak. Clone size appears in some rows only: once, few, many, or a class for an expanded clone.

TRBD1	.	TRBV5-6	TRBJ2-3	CASSLPTGGKSNTQYF	TGTGCCAGCAGCCTACCGACAGGGGGCAAAAGTAATACGCAGTATTTT
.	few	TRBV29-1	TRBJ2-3	CSVVGDFSDTQYF	TGCAGCGTAGTAGGGGACTTCTCAGATACGCAGTATTTT
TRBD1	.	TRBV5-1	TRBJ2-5	CASSPQGVTETQYF	TGCGCCAGCAGCCCACAGGGGGTAACGGAGACCCAGTACTTC
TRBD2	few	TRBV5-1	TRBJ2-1	CASSTSSGYNEQFF	TGCGCCAGCAGCACCTCTAGCGGCTACAATGAGCAGTTCTTC
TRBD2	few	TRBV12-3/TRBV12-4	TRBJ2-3	CASSLGPAGGLPYWLDTQYF	TGTGCCAGCAGTTTGGGGCCAGCGGGAGGGCTCCCCTATTGGTTGGATACGCAGTATTTT
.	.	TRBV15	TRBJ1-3	CATSRALLYGQRPGNTIYF	TGTGCCACCAGCAGAGCCCTATTATACGGACAGAGACCTGGAAACACCATATATTTT
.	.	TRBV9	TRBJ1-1	CASSVAQASTEAFF	TGTGCCAGCAGCGTAGCTCAAGCAAGCACTGAAGCTTTCTTT
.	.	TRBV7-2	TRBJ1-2	CASSLGLWAPNYGYTF	TGTGCCAGCAGCTTAGGGTTGTGGGCGCCGAACTATGGCTACACCTTC
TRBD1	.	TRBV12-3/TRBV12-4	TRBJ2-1	CASTYTGGSYNEQFF	TGTGCCAGCACCTATACAGGGGGCTCCTACAATGAGCAGTTCTTC
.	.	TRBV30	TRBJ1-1	CAWNGFLMNTEAFF	TGTGCCTGGAATGGGTTTCTCATGAACACTGAAGCTTTCTTT
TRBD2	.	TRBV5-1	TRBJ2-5	CASSPSAGGVSLMETQYF	TGCGCCAGCAGCCCCTCGGCGGGAGGGGTTTCCCTAATGGAGACCCAGTACTTC
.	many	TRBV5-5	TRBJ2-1	CASSLEGIVNEQFF	TGTGCCAGCAGCTTGGAAGGTATAGTTAATGAGCAGTTCTTC
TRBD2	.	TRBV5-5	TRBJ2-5	CASSLWIGGVETQYF	TGTGCCAGCAGCTTGTGGATTGGGGGGGTTGAGACCCAGTACTTC
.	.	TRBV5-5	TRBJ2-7	CASSLEPAISYEQYF	TGTGCCAGCAGCTTGGAACCGGCGATCTCCTACGAGCAGTACTTC
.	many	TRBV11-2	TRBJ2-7	CASSSLRVYEQYF	TGTGCCAGCAGCTCACTGCGGGTCTACGAGCAGTACTTC
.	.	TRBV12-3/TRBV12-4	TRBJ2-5	CASSLQGKQYF	TGTGCCAGCAGTTTACAGGGTAAACAGTACTTC
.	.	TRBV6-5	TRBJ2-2	CASSYSRIGGTGELFF	TGTGCCAGCAGTTACTCGAGGATAGGAGGGACCGGGGAGCTGTTTTTT
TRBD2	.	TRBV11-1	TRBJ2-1	CASSLEVVTSLNEQFF	TGTGCCAGCAGCTTAGAGGTCGTGACTAGCCTCAATGAGCAGTTCTTC
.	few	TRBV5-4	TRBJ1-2	CASSWEGLDYGYTF	TGTGCCAGCAGCTGGGAGGGTCTAGACTATGGCTACACCTTC
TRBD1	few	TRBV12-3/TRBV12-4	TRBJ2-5	CASSSGQGPRETQYF	TGTGCCAGCAGTTCCGGACAGGGGCCGCGGGAGACCCAGTACTTC
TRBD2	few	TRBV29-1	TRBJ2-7	CSVGLEPTYEQYF	TGCAGCGTCGGACTAGAGCCTACCTACGAGCAGTACTTC
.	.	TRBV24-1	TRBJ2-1	CATSDSIANEQFF	TGTGCCACCAGTGATTCTATTGCCAATGAGCAGTTCTTC
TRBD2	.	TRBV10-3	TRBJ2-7	CAISESDYASGRTSYEQYF	TGTGCCATCAGTGAGTCGGATTATGCTAGCGGGAGGACCTCCTACGAGCAGTACTTC
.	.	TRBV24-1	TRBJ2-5	CATSAAGNQETQYF	TGTGCCACCAGTGCTGCAGGGAACCAAGAGACCCAGTACTTC
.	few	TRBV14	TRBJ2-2	CASSRTRTNTGELFF	TGTGCCAGCAGCCGGACAAGAACGAACACCGGGGAGCTGTTTTTT
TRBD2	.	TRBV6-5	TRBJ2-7	CASSYHTSGRSIGYEQYF	TGTGCCAGCAGTTACCATACTAGCGGGAGGTCCATCGGGTACGAGCAGTACTTC
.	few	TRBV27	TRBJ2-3	CASLPGLGLEDTQYF	TGTGCCAGCCTGCCGGGACTCGGGTTGGAAGATACGCAGTATTTT
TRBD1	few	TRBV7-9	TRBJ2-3	CASSGDRYTQYF	TGTGCCAGCAGCGGGGACAGGTATACGCAGTATTTT
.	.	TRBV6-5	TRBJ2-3	CASSYGGGLTDTQYF	TGTGCCAGCAGTTATGGAGGCGGACTCACAGATACGCAGTATTTT
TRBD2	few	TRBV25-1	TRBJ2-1	CASSDSTSGRRGEQFF	TGTGCCAGCAGTGATAGCACTAGCGGGAGGAGGGGTGAGCAGTTCTTC
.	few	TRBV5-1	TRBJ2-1	CASSLVGWDNEQFF	TGCGCCAGCAGCTTGGTTGGTTGGGATAATGAGCAGTTCTTC
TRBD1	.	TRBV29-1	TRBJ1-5	CSVYRDRARQPQHF	TGCAGCGTTTACCGGGACAGGGCACGGCAGCCCCAGCATTTT
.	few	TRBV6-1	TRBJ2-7	CASSLTAAPYEQYF	TGTGCCAGCAGCCTGACGGCTGCGCCCTACGAGCAGTACTTC
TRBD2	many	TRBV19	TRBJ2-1	CASSIRLAGGLNEQFF	TGTGCCAGTAGTATCAGGCTAGCGGGAGGATTAAATGAGCAGTTCTTC
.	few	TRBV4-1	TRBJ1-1	CASTLGQNTEAFF	TGCGCCAGTACCCTTGGACAGAACACTGAAGCTTTCTTT
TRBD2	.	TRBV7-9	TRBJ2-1	CASSFSGRGSSYNEQFF	TGTGCCAGCAGCTTTAGCGGGAGGGGGAGCTCCTACAATGAGCAGTTCTTC
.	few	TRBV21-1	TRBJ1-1	CASSKGHPNTEAFF	TGTGCCAGCAGCAAGGGACACCCGAACACTGAAGCTTTCTTT
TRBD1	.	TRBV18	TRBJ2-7	CASSPPGFSGGVEQYF	TGTGCCAGCTCACCACCGGGTTTCTCAGGGGGAGTGGAGCAGTACTTC
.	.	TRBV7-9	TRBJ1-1	CASSDTTGRRRWTEAFF	TGTGCCAGCAGCGATACTACAGGGCGAAGACGTTGGACTGAAGCTTTCTTT
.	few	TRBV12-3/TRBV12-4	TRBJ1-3	CASSPDRTSGNTIYF	TGTGCCAGCAGCCCCGACAGGACCTCTGGAAACACCATATATTTT
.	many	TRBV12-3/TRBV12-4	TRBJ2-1	CASSPSSGSYNEQFF	TGTGCCAGCAGCCCTAGCAGCGGATCCTACAATGAGCAGTTCTTC
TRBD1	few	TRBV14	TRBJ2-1	CASSQGQGLAEQFF	TGTGCCAGCAGCCAAGGACAGGGGTTGGCTGAGCAGTTCTTC
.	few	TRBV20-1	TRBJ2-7	CSARDLEDSSYEQYF	TGCAGTGCTAGAGATCTCGAGGATAGCTCCTACGAGCAGTACTTC
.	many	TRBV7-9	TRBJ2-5	CASSLEVRGGQETQYF	TGTGCCAGCAGCCTTGAGGTCAGGGGGGGACAAGAGACCCAGTACTTC
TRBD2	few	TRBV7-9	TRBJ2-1	CASSHQLAGAYSEQFF	TGTGCCAGCAGCCACCAACTAGCGGGAGCTTACTCCGAGCAGTTCTTC
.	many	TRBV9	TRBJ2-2	CASQPFTGELFF	TGTGCCAGCCAACCTTTCACCGGGGAGCTGTTTTTT